The 18 T cell receptor beta chains below come from one sample, sequenced in a study of blood T cell repertoires in COVID-19. Libraries were prepared by immunoSEQ multiplex PCR; TCRdb keeps only in-frame clonotypes and omits some of them. The sample has under 75,000 clones, nearly 80% seen once. Sequenced: peripheral blood. The source is a woman aged 55-75 years with acute or convalescent COVID-19.

The chain joins TRBV4-3 to TRBJ1-2; 9 bases match TRBD1. The germline gives CDR1 LGHNA, CDR2 YSLEER. The CDR3 contains 13 residues. The trim removed 3 bases at V and 8 bases at J, leaving 4 bases unmatched. The CDR3 sequence: CASSQDRGRGYTF. The CDR3 region has the DNA TGCGCCAGCAGCCAGGACAGGGGACGAGGCTACACCTTC.

This rearrangement joins TRBV5-1 to TRBJ1-1, with TRBD1 as a possible D gene (5 bases). This CDR3 has 15 residues. Per germline, CDR1 SGHRS and CDR2 YFSETQ. Trimming removed 1 base from V and 1 base from J, with 11 bases in between. The CDR3 nucleotides read TGCGCCAGCAGCTTGCCACAAGGGGCGAACACTGAAGCTTTCTTT. It is translated as CASSLPQGANTEAFF.

This clone was seen a handful of times. The CDR3 DNA reads TGTGCCAGCAGGGGGGTAGGAGGGGACAATGAGCAGTTCTTC. Translation gives CASRGVGGDNEQFF. This chain uses TRBV28 with TRBJ2-1; D might be TRBD2 (6 bases). The CDR3 consists of 14 residues. Trimming pared 6 bases from V and 5 bases from J, leaving 14 bases between. From germline, CDR1 is MDHEN and CDR2 SYDVKM.

This chain links TRBV28 with TRBJ2-7; a weak D match, TRBD1 (6 bases). The CDR3 spans 15 residues. V lost 6 bases and J 3 bases, leaving 18 bases between the germline ends. CDR1 and CDR2 (germline): MDHEN, SYDVKM. CDR3 in DNA: TGTGCCAGCAGCCGAACCCGGGACATCCACTACGAGCAGTACTTC. Translated, it gives CASSRTRDIHYEQYF. The whole variable domain, filled in from reference TRBV28 and TRBJ2-7, reads DVKVTQSSRYLVKRTGEKVFLECVQDMDHENMFWYRQDPGLGLRLIYFSYDVKMKEKGDIPEGYSVSREKKERFSLILESASTNQTSMYLCASSRTRDIHYEQYFGPGTRLTVT.

The chain carries TRBV3-1 (or the pseudogene TRBV3-2) and TRBJ2-7, with 7 bases matching TRBD2. CDR1 and CDR2 from the germline V gene are LGHDT and YNNKEL (reference sequence). Trimming removed 0 bases from V and 2 bases from J; junction bases left unmatched: 13. There are 18 residues in the CDR3. CDR3 DNA sequence: TGTGCCAGCAGCCAAGATCTCTCGCCGGGGGGAGCTCCCTACGAGCAGTACTTC. It specifies CASSQDLSPGGAPYEQYF.

This clone was detected only a few times. CDR3 bases: TGTGCCAGCAGCTCCCAGGGGGGACTCTATGGCTACACCTTC. Amino acid sequence: CASSSQGGLYGYTF. The chain combines TRBV9 with TRBJ1-2, with 7 bases fitting TRBD1. J was trimmed by 4 bases and V by 4 bases; bases with no gene match: 7. Germline values: CDR1 SGDLS, CDR2 YYNGEE. This CDR3 is built from 14 residues.

This clone was recorded once. The rearrangement links TRBV18 to TRBJ2-4; D perhaps matches TRBD2 (5 bases). The CDR3 contains 15 residues. Trimming removed 2 bases from V and 0 bases from J, with 8 bases in between. Germline CDR1 reads KGHSH; CDR2 reads LQKENI. The CDR3 protein is CASSPLGVAKNIQYF. The CDR3 bases are TGTGCCAGCTCACCATTGGGAGTAGCCAAAAACATTCAGTACTTC.

The chain carries TRBV7-9 and TRBJ2-6, with 7 nucleotides matching TRBD1. Germline CDR1 is SEHNR and CDR2 is FQNEAQ (reference sequence). The CDR3 covers 16 residues. V was clipped by 5 bases and J by 1 base; unmatched bases: 5. In DNA form, the CDR3 reads TGTGCCAGCAGCGACCCCAGGGGGTCTGGGGCCAACGTCCTGACTTTC. It encodes CASSDPRGSGANVLTF.

The chain links TRBV4-3 to TRBJ2-1; D is unresolved. CDR1 and CDR2 from the germline V gene are LGHNA and YSLEER. This CDR3 comprises 15 residues. Trimming pared 0 bases from V and 7 bases from J, leaving 13 bases between. DNA for the CDR3: TGCGCCAGCAGCCAAGATCGAATAGCTCTTAATGAGCAGTTCTTC. It encodes CASSQDRIALNEQFF.

This clone showed up just once. The rearrangement uses TRBV11-2 and TRBJ2-1, with TRBD2 matching 11 bases. CDR3 size: 18 residues. J gave up 0 bases and V 3 bases, and 7 bases lay outside the gene matches. Per germline, CDR1 SGHAT and CDR2 FQNNGV. CDR3 sequence (DNA): TGTGCCAGCAGCTTTTTGAGACTAGCGGGGAGCTCCTACAATGAGCAGTTCTTC. It yields the protein CASSFLRLAGSSYNEQFF. Filled out from reference TRBV11-2 and TRBJ2-1, the complete variable domain reads EAGVAQSPRYKIIEKRQSVAFWCNPISGHATLYWYQQILGQGPKLLIQFQNNGVVDDSQLPKDRFSAERLKGVDSTLKIQPAKLEDSAVYLCASSFLRLAGSSYNEQFFGPGTRLTVL.

This chain connects TRBV20-1 to TRBJ1-2; D possibly corresponds to TRBD1 (5 bases). The V gene's germline CDR1 is DFQATT and CDR2 SNEGSKA (reference sequence). The CDR3 spans 11 residues. The CDR3 region is CSSPQDYGYTF. The CDR3 bases are TGCAGCTCACCACAGGACTATGGCTACACCTTC.

The sample holds a few counts of this clone. This sequence joins TRBV19 and TRBJ2-1, with D perhaps matching TRBD1 (5 bases). Germline CDR1 and CDR2: LNHDA and SQIVND (reference sequence). The CDR3 has 13 amino acids. Deletions cut 8 bases from V and 5 bases from J, with 13 bases between. The CDR3 DNA follows: TGTGCCAGTGGAAAGACAGTCAACAATGAGCAGTTCTTC. It encodes CASGKTVNNEQFF.

The chain links TRBV7-2 to TRBJ2-2, with D unresolved. Deletions cut 3 bases from V and 6 bases from J, with 11 bases between. Germline loops: CDR1 SGHTA, CDR2 FQGNSA. This CDR3 region has 14 residues. This chain's CDR3 is CASSFQFSPGELFF. CDR3 DNA sequence: TGTGCCAGCAGCTTCCAGTTTAGCCCCGGGGAGCTGTTTTTT.

The genes are TRBV28 and TRBJ1-5; no definite D call. The length of the CDR3 is 11 residues. Germline CDR1 and CDR2: MDHEN and SYDVKM. Deletions cut 8 bases from V and 1 base from J, with 3 bases between. CDR3 region: CASQSNQPQHF. CDR3 nucleotides: TGTGCCAGCCAAAGCAATCAGCCCCAGCATTTT.

The CDR3 is CATSDSRDNTQYF. As DNA, the CDR3 is TGTGCCACCAGTGATTCGAGGGATAATACGCAGTATTTT. J is TRBJ2-3 and V is TRBV24-1; the D gene is possibly TRBD2 (5 bases). Looked up from germline, CDR1 is KGHDR and CDR2 is SFDVKD. Trimming pared 2 bases from V and 7 bases from J, leaving 9 bases between. CDR3 length: 13 amino acids.

This clone was seen only a few times. The chain carries TRBV10-3 and TRBJ1-1; D is uncertain. The V gene lost 11 bases and the J gene lost 3 bases, with 16 bases spanning the gap. The CDR3 is made up of 13 amino acids. Germline V lookup: CDR1 ENHRY, CDR2 SYGVKD. The CDR3, as DNA: TGTGCCGCAACTGAGGGTTCGGACACTGAAGCTTTCTTT. This translates into CAATEGSDTEAFF.

V is TRBV7-9 and J is TRBJ2-5; 8 bases match TRBD2. Germline CDR1 is SEHNR and CDR2 is FQNEAQ (reference sequence). The junction had 10 bases not matched to a gene; V was cut back by 3 bases and J by 4 bases. This CDR3 is 16 amino acids long. DNA for the CDR3: TGTGCCAGCAGCTTCAATGGTGCGGGGGGAGTAGAGACCCAGTACTTC. Translated, it gives CASSFNGAGGVETQYF.

The chain carries TRBV6-1 and TRBJ2-3; the D gene is possibly TRBD1 (6 bases). CDR1 is MNHNS, CDR2 SASEGT, per germline. The CDR3 extends over 14 amino acids. The ends were cut back, 3 bases at V and 4 bases at J, with 11 bases in the middle. CDR3 loop: CASSEQGRADTQYF. In nucleotides, the CDR3 is TGTGCCAGCAGTGAGCAGGGGAGAGCAGATACGCAGTATTTT.